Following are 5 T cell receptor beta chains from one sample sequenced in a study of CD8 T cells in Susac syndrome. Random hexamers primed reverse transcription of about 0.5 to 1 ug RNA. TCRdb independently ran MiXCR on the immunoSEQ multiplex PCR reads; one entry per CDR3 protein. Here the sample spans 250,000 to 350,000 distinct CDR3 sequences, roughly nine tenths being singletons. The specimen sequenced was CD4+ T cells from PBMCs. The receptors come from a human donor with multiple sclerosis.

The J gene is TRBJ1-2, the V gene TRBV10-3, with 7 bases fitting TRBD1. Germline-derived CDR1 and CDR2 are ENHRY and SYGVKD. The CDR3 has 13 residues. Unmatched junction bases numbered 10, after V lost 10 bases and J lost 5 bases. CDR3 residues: CATRQGEWYGYTF. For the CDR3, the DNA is TGTGCCACTCGACAGGGAGAATGGTATGGCTACACCTTC.

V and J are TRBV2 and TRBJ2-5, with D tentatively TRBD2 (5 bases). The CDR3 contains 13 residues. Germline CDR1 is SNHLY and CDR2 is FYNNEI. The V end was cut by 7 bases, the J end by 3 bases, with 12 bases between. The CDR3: CASTEGWEETQYF. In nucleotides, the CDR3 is TGTGCCAGCACTGAGGGATGGGAAGAGACCCAGTACTTC.

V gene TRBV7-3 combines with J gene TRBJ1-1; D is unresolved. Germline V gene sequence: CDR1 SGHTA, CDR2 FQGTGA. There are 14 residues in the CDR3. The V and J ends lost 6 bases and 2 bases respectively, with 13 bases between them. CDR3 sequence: CASRPGTANTEAFF. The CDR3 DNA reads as TGTGCCAGCAGGCCCGGAACGGCAAACACTGAAGCTTTCTTT. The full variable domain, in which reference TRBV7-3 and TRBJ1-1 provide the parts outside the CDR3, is GAGVSQTPSNKVTEKGKYVELRCDPISGHTALYWYRQSLGQGPEFLIYFQGTGAADDSGLPNDRFFAVRPEGSVSTLKIQRTERGDSAVYLCASRPGTANTEAFFGQGTRLTVV.

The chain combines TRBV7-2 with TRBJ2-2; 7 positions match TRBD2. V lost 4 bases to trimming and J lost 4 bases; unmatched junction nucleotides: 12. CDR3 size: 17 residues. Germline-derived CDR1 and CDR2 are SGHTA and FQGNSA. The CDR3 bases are TGTGCCAGCAGCTCGTCAATTTTACTAGCGAGCACCGGGGAGCTGTTTTTT. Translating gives CASSSSILLASTGELFF.

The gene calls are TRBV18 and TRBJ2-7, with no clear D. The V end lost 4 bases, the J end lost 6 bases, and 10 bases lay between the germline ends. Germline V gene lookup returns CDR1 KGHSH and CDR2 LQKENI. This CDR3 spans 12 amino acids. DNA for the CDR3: TGTGCCAGCTCACAAGACGCCGGCGAGCAGTACTTC. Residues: CASSQDAGEQYF.